Below, 7 T cell receptor beta chains from the same sample are listed, as sequenced in a study of blood T cells in healthy people across ages. PCR was performed a second time for roughly 7 to 11 cycles using a sample-barcoded 5' primer and a J-beta primer mix. From the 5' RACE reads, TCRdb called clonotypes with MiXCR, one entry per CDR3 protein. Of about 650,000 distinct CDR3 sequences in the sample, roughly 30% were seen once. Specimen: blood. All receptors come from an elderly woman in good health.

At least ten counts were recorded for this clonotype. The chain joins TRBV5-1 to TRBJ2-7, with D unclear. The CDR3 has 14 amino acids. Trimming removed 4 bases from V and 0 bases from J, with 11 bases in between. The germline V gene has CDR1 SGHRS and CDR2 YFSETQ. Here the CDR3 DNA reads TGCGCCAGCAGCCCCGGTGCAGACTCCTACGAGCAGTACTTC. It yields the protein CASSPGADSYEQYF.

This clonotype was seen many times. The chain combines TRBV5-1 with TRBJ1-2, with TRBD1 matching over 10 bases. Germline CDR1 and CDR2: SGHRS and YFSETQ. There are 14 residues in the CDR3. The V and J ends lost 3 bases and 8 bases, in that order; junction bases with no gene match: 7. The chain's CDR3 is CASSYAGQGTGYTF. CDR3 nucleotides: TGCGCCAGCAGCTACGCGGGACAGGGGACCGGCTACACCTTC.

The CDR3, as DNA: TGTGCCAGCAGTGAAAGGGGCGGCGGCACTGAAGCTTTCTTT. Translated, it gives CASSERGGGTEAFF. The V call is TRBV6-1, the J call TRBJ1-1, with D perhaps matching TRBD1 (5 bases). The CDR3 consists of 14 residues. In germline, CDR1 is MNHNS, CDR2 SASEGT. Trimming left V 2 bases short and J 4 bases short, with 11 bases between.

Concerning this clonotype itself: A much larger clone sits a single nucleotide away, making a read error possible. The gene calls are TRBV30 and TRBJ1-2, with D uncertain. This CDR3 contains 11 residues. In germline, CDR1 is GTSNPN, CDR2 SVGIG (reference sequence). The DNA of the CDR3 is TGTGCCTGGAGTAACCCTTATGACTACACCTTC. Amino acid sequence: CAWSNPYDYTF.

This clonotype was observed at least ten times. The chain combines TRBV6-2 or TRBV6-3 with TRBJ1-4; 7 nucleotides match TRBD1. The CDR3 contains 15 residues. Trimming cost V 0 bases and J 8 bases; bases outside gene matches: 6. Germline CDR1 is MNHEY and CDR2 is SVGEGT. Here the CDR3 reads CASSYSTRGQEKLFF. The CDR3 DNA reads as TGTGCCAGCAGTTACTCGACAAGGGGGCAAGAAAAACTGTTTTTT.

This chain links TRBV20-1 with TRBJ1-5, with 12 bases aligning to TRBD1. The V segment lost 1 base and the J segment 5 bases; nucleotides outside the gene matches: 6. The CDR3 length is 16 residues. Looked up from germline, CDR1 is DFQATT and CDR2 is SNEGSKA (reference sequence). For the CDR3, the DNA is TGCAGTGCTAGAGCCGGGACAGGGGGCAGCGATCAGCCCCAGCATTTT. It translates to CSARAGTGGSDQPQHF.

This clonotype was recorded at least ten times. The genes are TRBV29-1 and TRBJ2-1; a possible D gene is TRBD1 (6 bases). Per germline, CDR1 SQVTM and CDR2 ANQGSEA. V was pared by 4 bases and J by 7 bases, with 14 bases between. The CDR3 extends over 13 amino acids. CDR3: CSVVPRGRNEQFF. The DNA of the CDR3 is TGCAGCGTTGTTCCCAGGGGTCGGAATGAGCAGTTCTTC.